This T cell receptor (beta chain) derives from a study of shared clonotypes between healthy human individuals. Study at large: In total, the donors were a couple of women and a few men aged 18 to 49. Used for every donor were three CD4 naive, three CD4 memory, two CD8 naive and one CD8 memory plate.

V shed 2 bases and J shed 0 bases, with 11 bases lying between them. Germline CDR1 reads MNHEY; CDR2 reads SVGAGI. The CDR3 runs 16 residues. Method: immunoSEQ multiplex PCR; TCRdb's copy keeps in-frame clones and lacks some. The table records 2 million to 2.5 million clones, 85% to 95% of them present only once. The chain is built from TRBV6-5 and TRBJ1-3; a weak D match, TRBD1 (5 bases). This sequence was found in a man aged 18 to 29 in good health. Some clones in this sample may be carry-over from other donors' samples. Sequenced: naive CD4+ T cells from PBMCs. Subset specified: CD45RA+ positively selected. In DNA form, the CDR3 reads TGTGCCAGCAGTTACGGCAGGGTGACCTCTGGAAACACCATATATTTT. Residues: CASSYGRVTSGNTIYF.